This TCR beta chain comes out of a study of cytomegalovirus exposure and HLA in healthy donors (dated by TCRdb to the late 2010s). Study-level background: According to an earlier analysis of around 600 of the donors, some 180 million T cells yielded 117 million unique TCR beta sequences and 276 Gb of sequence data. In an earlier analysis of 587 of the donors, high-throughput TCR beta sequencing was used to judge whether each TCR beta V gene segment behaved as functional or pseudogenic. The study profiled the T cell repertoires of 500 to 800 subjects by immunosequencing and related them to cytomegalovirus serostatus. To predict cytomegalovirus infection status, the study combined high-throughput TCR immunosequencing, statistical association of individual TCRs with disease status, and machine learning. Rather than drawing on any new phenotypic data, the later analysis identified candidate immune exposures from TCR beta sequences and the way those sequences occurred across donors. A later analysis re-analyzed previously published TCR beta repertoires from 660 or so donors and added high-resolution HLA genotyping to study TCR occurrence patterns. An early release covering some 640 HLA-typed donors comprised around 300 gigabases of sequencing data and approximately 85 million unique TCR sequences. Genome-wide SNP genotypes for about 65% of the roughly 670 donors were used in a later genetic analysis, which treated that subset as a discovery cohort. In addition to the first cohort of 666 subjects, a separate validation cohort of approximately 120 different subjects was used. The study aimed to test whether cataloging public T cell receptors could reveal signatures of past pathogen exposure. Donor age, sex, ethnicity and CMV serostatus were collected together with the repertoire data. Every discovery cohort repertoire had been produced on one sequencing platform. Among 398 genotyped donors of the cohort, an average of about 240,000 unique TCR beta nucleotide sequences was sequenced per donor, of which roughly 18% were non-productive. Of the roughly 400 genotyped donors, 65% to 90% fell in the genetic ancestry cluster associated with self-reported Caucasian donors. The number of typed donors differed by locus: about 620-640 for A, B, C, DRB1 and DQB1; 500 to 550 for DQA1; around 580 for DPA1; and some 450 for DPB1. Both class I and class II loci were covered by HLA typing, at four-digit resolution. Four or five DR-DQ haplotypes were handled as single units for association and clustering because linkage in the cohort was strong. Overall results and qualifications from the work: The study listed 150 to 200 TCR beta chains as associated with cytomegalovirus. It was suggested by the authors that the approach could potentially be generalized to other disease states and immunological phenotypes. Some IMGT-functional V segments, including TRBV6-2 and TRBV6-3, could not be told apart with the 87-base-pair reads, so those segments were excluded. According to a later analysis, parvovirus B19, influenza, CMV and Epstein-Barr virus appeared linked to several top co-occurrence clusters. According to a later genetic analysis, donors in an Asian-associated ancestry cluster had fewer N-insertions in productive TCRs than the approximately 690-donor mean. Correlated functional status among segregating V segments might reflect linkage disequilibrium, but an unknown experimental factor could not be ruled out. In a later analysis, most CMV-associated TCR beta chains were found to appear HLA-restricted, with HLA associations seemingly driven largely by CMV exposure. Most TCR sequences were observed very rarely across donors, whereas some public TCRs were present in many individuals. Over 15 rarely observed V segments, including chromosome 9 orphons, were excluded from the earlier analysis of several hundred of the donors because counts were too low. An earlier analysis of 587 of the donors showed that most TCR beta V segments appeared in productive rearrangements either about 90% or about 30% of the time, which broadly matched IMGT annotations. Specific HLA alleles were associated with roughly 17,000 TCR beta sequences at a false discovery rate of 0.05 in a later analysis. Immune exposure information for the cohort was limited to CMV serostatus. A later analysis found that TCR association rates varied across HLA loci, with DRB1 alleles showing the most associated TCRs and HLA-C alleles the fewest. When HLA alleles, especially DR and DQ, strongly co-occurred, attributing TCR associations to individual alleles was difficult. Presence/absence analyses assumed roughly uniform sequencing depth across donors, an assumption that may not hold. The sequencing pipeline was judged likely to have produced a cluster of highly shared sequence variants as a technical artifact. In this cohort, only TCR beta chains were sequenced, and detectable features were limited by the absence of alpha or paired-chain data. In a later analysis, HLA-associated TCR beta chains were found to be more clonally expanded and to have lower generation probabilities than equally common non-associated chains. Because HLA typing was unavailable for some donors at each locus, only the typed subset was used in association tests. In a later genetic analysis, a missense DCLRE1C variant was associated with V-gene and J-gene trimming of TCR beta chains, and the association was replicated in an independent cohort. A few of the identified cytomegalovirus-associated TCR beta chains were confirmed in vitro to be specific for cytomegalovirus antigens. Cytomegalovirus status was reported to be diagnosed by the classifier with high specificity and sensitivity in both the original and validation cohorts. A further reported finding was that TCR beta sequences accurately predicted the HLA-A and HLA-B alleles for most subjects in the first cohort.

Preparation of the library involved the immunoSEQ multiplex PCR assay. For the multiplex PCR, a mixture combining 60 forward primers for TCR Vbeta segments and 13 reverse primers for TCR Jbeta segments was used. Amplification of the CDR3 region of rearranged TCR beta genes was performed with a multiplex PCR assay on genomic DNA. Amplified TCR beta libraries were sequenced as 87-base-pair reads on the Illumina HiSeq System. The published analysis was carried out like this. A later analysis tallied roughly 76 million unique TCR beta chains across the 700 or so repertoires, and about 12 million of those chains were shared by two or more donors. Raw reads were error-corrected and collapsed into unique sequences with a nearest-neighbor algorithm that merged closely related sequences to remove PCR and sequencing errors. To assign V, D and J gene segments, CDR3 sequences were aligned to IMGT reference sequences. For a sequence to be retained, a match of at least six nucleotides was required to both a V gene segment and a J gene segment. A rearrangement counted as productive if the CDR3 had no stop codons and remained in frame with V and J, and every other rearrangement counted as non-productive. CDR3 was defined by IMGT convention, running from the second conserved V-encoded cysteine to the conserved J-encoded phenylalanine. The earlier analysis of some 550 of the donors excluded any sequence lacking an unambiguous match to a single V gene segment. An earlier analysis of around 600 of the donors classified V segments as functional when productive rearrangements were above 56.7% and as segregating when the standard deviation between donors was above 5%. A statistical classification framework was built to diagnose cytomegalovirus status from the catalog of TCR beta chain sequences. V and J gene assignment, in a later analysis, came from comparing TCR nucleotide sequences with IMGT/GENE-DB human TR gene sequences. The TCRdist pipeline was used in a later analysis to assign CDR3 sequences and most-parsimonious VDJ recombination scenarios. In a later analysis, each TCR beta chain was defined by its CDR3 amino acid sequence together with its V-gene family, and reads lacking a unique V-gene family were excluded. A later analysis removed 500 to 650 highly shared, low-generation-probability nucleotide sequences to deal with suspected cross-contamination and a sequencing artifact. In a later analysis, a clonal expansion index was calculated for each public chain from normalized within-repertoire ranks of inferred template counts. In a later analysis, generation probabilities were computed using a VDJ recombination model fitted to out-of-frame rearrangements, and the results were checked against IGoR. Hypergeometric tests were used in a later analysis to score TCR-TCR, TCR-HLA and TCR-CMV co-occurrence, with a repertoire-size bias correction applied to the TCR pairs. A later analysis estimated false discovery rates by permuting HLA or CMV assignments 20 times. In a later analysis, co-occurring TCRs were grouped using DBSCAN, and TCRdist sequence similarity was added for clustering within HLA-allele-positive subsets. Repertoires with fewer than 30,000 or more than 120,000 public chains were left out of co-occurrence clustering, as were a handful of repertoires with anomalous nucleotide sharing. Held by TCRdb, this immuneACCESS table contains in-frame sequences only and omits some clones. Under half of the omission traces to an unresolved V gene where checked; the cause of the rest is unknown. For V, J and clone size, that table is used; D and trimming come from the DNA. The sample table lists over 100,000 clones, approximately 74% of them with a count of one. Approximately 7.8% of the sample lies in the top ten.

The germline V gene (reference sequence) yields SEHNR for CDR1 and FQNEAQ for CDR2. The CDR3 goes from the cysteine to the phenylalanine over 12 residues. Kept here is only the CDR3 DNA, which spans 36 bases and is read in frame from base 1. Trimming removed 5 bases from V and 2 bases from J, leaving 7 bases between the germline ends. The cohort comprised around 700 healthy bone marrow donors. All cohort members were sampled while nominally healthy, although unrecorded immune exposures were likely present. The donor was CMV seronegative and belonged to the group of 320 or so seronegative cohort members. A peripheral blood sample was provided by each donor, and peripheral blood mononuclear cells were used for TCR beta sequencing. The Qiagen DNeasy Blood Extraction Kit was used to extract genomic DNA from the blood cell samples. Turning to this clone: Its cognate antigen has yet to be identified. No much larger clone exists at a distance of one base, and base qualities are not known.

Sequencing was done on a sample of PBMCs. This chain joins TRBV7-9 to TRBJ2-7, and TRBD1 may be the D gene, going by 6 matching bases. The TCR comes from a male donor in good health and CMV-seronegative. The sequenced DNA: TGTGCCAGCAGCAGACAGGCCTACGAGCAGTACTTC. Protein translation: CASSRQAYEQYF.